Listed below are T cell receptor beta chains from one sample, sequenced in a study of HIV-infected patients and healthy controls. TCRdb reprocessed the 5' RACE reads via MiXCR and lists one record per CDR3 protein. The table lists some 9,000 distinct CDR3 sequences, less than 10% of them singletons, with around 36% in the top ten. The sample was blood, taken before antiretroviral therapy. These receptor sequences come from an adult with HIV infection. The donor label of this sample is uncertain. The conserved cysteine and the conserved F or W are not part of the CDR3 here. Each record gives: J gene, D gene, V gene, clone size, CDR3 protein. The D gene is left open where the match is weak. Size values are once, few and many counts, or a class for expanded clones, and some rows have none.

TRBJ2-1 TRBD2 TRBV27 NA ASSPYVQGLAGFEQF
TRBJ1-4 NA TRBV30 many AWTGNKEKLF
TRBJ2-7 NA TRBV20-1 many SARALYTSYEQY
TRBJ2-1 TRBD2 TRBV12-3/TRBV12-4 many ASSLGLGLERI
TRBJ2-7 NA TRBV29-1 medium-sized SVRTGSSYEQY
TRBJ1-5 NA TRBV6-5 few ASSPSDQPQH
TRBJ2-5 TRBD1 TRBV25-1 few ASSEGDSHVETQY
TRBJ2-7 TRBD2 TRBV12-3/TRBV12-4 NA ASRPGLGGHEQY
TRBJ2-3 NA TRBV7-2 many ASSLDSNTQY
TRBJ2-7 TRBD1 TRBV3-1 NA ASSHPGQGATYEQY
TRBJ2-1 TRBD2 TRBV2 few ASIGGLAGDEQF
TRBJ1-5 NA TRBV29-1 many SVDGGSTGQPQH
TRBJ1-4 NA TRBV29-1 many SAWGPGNEKLF